These 16 T cell receptor beta chains share one sample of origin, sequenced in a study of blood T cell repertoires in COVID-19. Here immunoSEQ multiplex PCR was the method, and the copy in TCRdb shows in-frame clones only, minus some. Among approximately 320,000 clones listed, 65% to 90% were seen once. Source material: peripheral blood. Every receptor here comes from a human donor in a cohort sampled during active COVID-19.

The V call is TRBV19, the J call TRBJ2-7; 7 bases are shared with TRBD2. The CDR3 spans 13 residues. CDR1 LNHDA and CDR2 SQIVND come from the germline V gene (reference sequence). J lost 6 bases, V lost 3 bases, and 5 bases had no gene match. The CDR3, as DNA: TGTGCCAGTAGTATCCCAGCGGGACGCGAGCAGTACTTC. This translates into CASSIPAGREQYF.

The chain joins TRBV6-5 to TRBJ2-5, with D perhaps matching TRBD1 (5 bases). CDR1 and CDR2 from the germline V gene are MNHEY and SVGAGI. The CDR3 is 11 residues long. With 11 bases removed from V and 4 bases from J, the gap between germline ends came to 11 bases. CDR3 sequence: CAVGVAETQYF. The CDR3 region has the DNA TGTGCCGTAGGGGTGGCAGAGACCCAGTACTTC.

The chain employs TRBV6-1 and TRBJ1-1; 9 bases align to TRBD1. The CDR3 is 14 residues long. CDR1 is MNHNS and CDR2 is SASEGT in the germline V gene. The junction had 0 bases not matched to a gene; V was cut back by 0 bases and J by 4 bases. The CDR3 sequence: CASSEATGGTEAFF. CDR3 nucleotide sequence: TGTGCCAGCAGTGAAGCGACAGGGGGCACTGAAGCTTTCTTT.

This clone has just a few counts. V gene TRBV7-9 combines with J gene TRBJ2-2; TRBD2 is a possible D gene (6 bases). Germline V gene data show CDR1 as SEHNR and CDR2 as FQNEAQ (reference sequence). V was cut by 8 bases and J by 5 bases, with 9 bases left in between. This CDR3 is 12 amino acids long. CDR3 in amino acids: CASGGQTGELFF. The CDR3 DNA sequence: TGTGCCAGCGGAGGGCAAACCGGGGAGCTGTTTTTT.

J is TRBJ2-1 and V is TRBV4-2, with TRBD2 matching 12 bases. This CDR3 has 15 amino acids. V lost 3 bases and J lost 9; bases outside the gene matches: 6. Germline V lookup: CDR1 LGHNA, CDR2 YNFKEQ. The CDR3 DNA is TGTGCCAGCAGCCATCCTAGCGGGGGGGTGGCTGAGCAGTTCTTC. Protein: CASSHPSGGVAEQFF.

The genes are TRBV14 and TRBJ2-2; tentatively, D is TRBD1 (5 bases). Per germline, CDR1 SGHDN and CDR2 FVKESK. Deletions cut 2 bases from V and 6 bases from J, with 13 bases between. The CDR3 totals 15 residues. The CDR3 loop is CASSQWAQGPGELFF. The CDR3 DNA reads TGTGCCAGCAGCCAATGGGCGCAGGGTCCCGGGGAGCTGTTTTTT.

CDR3 nucleotides: TGCAGCACACCCGCCCGTCCGACAGGGGCAAACTATGGCTACACCTTC. As protein: CSTPARPTGANYGYTF. This rearrangement joins TRBV29-1 to TRBJ1-2, with TRBD1 matching 8 bases. Germline V lookup: CDR1 SQVTM, CDR2 ANQGSEA. The junction had 16 bases not matched to a gene; V was cut back by 8 bases and J by 2 bases. The CDR3 is 16 residues long.

This sequence joins TRBV12-5 and TRBJ1-1; 7 bases are a match to TRBD1. Germline lookup yields CDR1 LGHNT and CDR2 FRNRAP. V dropped 2 bases and J dropped 7; count of bases not matched to a gene: 7. The length of the CDR3 is 14 residues. Here the CDR3 reads CASGLRDSGIEAFF. The CDR3 DNA is TGTGCTAGTGGTTTGAGGGACAGCGGCATTGAAGCTTTCTTT.

The chain combines TRBV10-3 with TRBJ1-3; maybe TRBD1 (5 bases). Trimming shortened V by 2 bases and J by 3 bases, and 8 bases separated the two germline ends. CDR3 length: 14 amino acids. CDR1 and CDR2 (germline): ENHRY, SYGVKD. The CDR3 region has the DNA TGTGCCATCAGTGAGGGGGCTTTTGGAAACACCATATATTTT. Amino acid sequence: CAISEGAFGNTIYF.

The chain uses TRBV5-8 and TRBJ2-5, with TRBD2 as a possible D gene (6 bases). In germline, CDR1 is SGHTS, CDR2 YDEGEE. This CDR3 comprises 15 residues. The V end lost 1 base, the J end lost 4 bases, and 14 bases lay between the germline ends. CDR3 nucleotide sequence: TGTGCCAGCAGCTTGTCTTGGGGAGGCGGAGAGACCCAGTACTTC. Amino acid sequence: CASSLSWGGGETQYF.

The chain employs TRBV27 and TRBJ1-6; D is unclear. This CDR3 has 14 amino acids. The germline V gene encodes CDR1 MNHEY and CDR2 SMNVEV (reference sequence). Trimming shortened V by 2 bases and J by 7 bases, and 9 bases separated the two germline ends. The CDR3 sequence: CASSLEGLNSPLHF. For the CDR3, the DNA is TGTGCCAGCAGTTTAGAGGGTTTGAATTCACCCCTCCACTTT.

This clone appeared a few times. Different DNA sequences within this sample yield the same CDR3. This rearrangement joins TRBV6-1 to TRBJ1-2; the D is unclear. The CDR3 runs to 12 residues. V gave up 3 bases and J gave up 4 bases, with 6 bases separating them. Germline values: CDR1 MNHNS, CDR2 SASEGT. CDR3 nucleotides: TGTGCCAGCAGTGAGCGGGGCTATGGCTACACCTTC. It is translated as CASSERGYGYTF.

V and J are TRBV6-1 and TRBJ1-3, with D tentatively TRBD1 (6 bases). V was trimmed by 3 bases and J by 1 base, leaving 7 bases between them. Germline assignment: CDR1 MNHNS and CDR2 SASEGT. There are 14 residues in the CDR3. CDR3 DNA: TGTGCCAGCAGTGAGGGGGCATCTGGAAACACCATATATTTT. This codes for CASSEGASGNTIYF.

The chain uses TRBV2 and TRBJ2-7; TRBD1 matches at 7 bases. CDR3 length equals 13 residues. Looked up from germline, CDR1 is SNHLY and CDR2 is FYNNEI. This CDR3 is CATLRDSAYEQYF. The CDR3 DNA reads as TGTGCTACCCTGAGGGACAGCGCCTACGAGCAGTACTTC.

The chain uses TRBV7-9 and TRBJ2-1, with a tentative D call TRBD1 (6 bases). Per germline, CDR1 SEHNR and CDR2 FQNEAQ (reference sequence). V shed 5 bases and J shed 1 base, with 12 bases lying between them. This CDR3 is built from 15 residues. CDR3 protein: CASSLRQVSYNEQFF. CDR3 bases: TGTGCCAGCAGCCTCCGACAGGTTTCCTACAATGAGCAGTTCTTC.

With regard to this clone: The sample contains more than one DNA sequence encoding this CDR3. The chain links TRBV19 to TRBJ2-3; 7 bases fit TRBD1. Germline V gene sequence: CDR1 LNHDA, CDR2 SQIVND (reference sequence). J lost 1 base, V lost 6 bases, and 1 base had no gene match. The CDR3 extends over 13 amino acids. CDR3 amino acids: CASRTGGTDTQYF. For the CDR3, the DNA is TGTGCCAGTAGAACAGGGGGCACAGATACGCAGTATTTT.